This T cell receptor beta chain is drawn from a study of CD8 T cells in Susac syndrome. With random hexamers, reverse transcription was performed on 0.5 to 1 ug of RNA. Each CDR3 protein is one row after TCRdb ran MiXCR on the immunoSEQ multiplex PCR reads. This sample has fewer than 200,000 distinct CDR3 sequences, with roughly nine tenths found just once. Between the trimmed V and J ends, which lost 4 bases and 6 bases, there was a span of 16 bases. The CDR3 is 15 amino acids. Sequencing used CD4+ T cells from PBMCs. The receptor was isolated from a human donor with Susac syndrome. V gene TRBV12-3 or TRBV12-4 combines with J gene TRBJ1-3, with D perhaps TRBD1 (5 bases). As DNA, the CDR3 is TGTGCCAGCAGTTCCGGGACCGGCGCTGAAAACACCATATATTTT. This translates into CASSSGTGAENTIYF.